This entry is about one TCR beta chain. The antigen is unknown. These data belong to a study of cytomegalovirus exposure and HLA in healthy donors. Amplification used 60 Vbeta primers and 13 Jbeta primers. TCRdb's copy holds only in-frame clones and misses some; the assay was immunoSEQ multiplex PCR. The table records 150,000 to 200,000 clones, 65% to 80% of them present only once. The V gene's germline CDR1 is SGHTA and CDR2 FQGNSA. There are 18 residues in the CDR3. V lost 2 bases, J lost 1 base, and 11 bases stayed unmatched. The study, taken as a whole, reports: Many donors shared some public TCRs, even though most TCR sequences were rare. TRBV6-2, TRBV6-3 and other indistinguishable V segments were excluded.

This rearrangement joins TRBV7-2 to TRBJ2-1; TRBD2 agrees at 7 bases. This receptor was obtained from a man younger than 35 in good health and CMV-seropositive. Sequencing used PBMCs. CDR3 sequence (DNA): TGTGCCAGCAGCTTATTTGGCCCCAGCGGGACGTCCTACAATGAGCAGTTCTTC. Residues: CASSLFGPSGTSYNEQFF.